One TCR beta chain is described in this entry. This entry comes from a study of T cell changes during pregnancy in multiple sclerosis. Measured with immunoSEQ multiplex PCR; TCRdb has only the in-frame clones, and not every one. The table lists under 35,000 clones, about 89% of them singletons. Looked up from germline, CDR1 is ENHRY and CDR2 is SYGVKD. V dropped 4 bases and J dropped 3 bases, with 12 bases sitting between them. The CDR3 length is 14 residues. The clonotype originates from a female donor with multiple sclerosis, enrolled in a pregnancy study. The chain recombines TRBV10-3 with TRBJ2-5; D gene uncertain. The specimen comprised CD8+ T cells from peripheral blood mononuclear cells, sampled before pregnancy. The CDR3 DNA is TGTGCCATCAGTGGCCCCCGTCTAGAAGAGACCCAGTACTTC. Residues: CAISGPRLEETQYF.